These 31 T cell receptor beta chains came from one sample sequenced in a study of CD8 T cells in ankylosing spondylitis. TCRdb redid the calling of the 5' RACE reads with MiXCR, one entry per CDR3 protein. The table shows 250,000 to 400,000 distinct CDR3 sequences, with around a tenth occurring only once. Sample: blood, either unsorted or a sorted T cell fraction (not recorded which). These receptors came from a female donor with ankylosing spondylitis or in good health (not recorded which).

In this sample, this clonotype turned up many times. The chain uses TRBV20-1 and TRBJ2-3; no clear D. The germline CDR1 and CDR2 sequences are DFQATT and SNEGSKA (reference sequence). The CDR3 runs 12 residues. V lost 1 base, J lost 2 bases, and 4 bases lay in between. CDR3 sequence: CSARGVTDTQYF. CDR3 coding DNA: TGCAGTGCTAGAGGGGTCACAGATACGCAGTATTTT.

The gene calls are TRBV20-1 and TRBJ2-2, with D perhaps TRBD2 (5 bases). CDR3 length equals 12 residues. CDR1 and CDR2 from the germline V gene are DFQATT and SNEGSKA (reference sequence). V dropped 4 bases and J dropped 8 bases, with 11 bases sitting between them. This chain's CDR3 is CSAISRGGELFF. In nucleotides, the CDR3 is TGCAGTGCTATTAGCCGGGGAGGGGAGCTGTTTTTT.

This clonotype was observed at least ten times. The chain links TRBV20-1 to TRBJ2-5; 8 bases agree with TRBD2. Per germline, CDR1 DFQATT and CDR2 SNEGSKA (reference sequence). The CDR3 covers 14 residues. The ends lost 3 bases at V and 5 bases at J; junction bases unmatched: 8. Here the CDR3 reads CSASDGRAVETQYF. The DNA for the CDR3 is TGCAGTGCTAGTGACGGGAGGGCCGTTGAGACCCAGTACTTC.

This clonotype was detected ten times or more. This chain joins TRBV12-3 or TRBV12-4 and TRBJ2-5; D unresolved. CDR3 length equals 12 residues. Trimming removed 1 base at V and 5 bases at J, with 5 bases between. CDR3 DNA: TGTGCCAGCAGTTTAGGGGTCGAGACCCAGTACTTC. Translation gives CASSLGVETQYF.

In this sample, this clonotype turned up many times. The chain has TRBV20-1 and TRBJ2-7; D unclear. V was cut by 0 bases and J by 6 bases, with 15 bases left in between. The CDR3 is 14 residues long. Germline V lookup: CDR1 DFQATT, CDR2 SNEGSKA (reference sequence). The CDR3 DNA reads TGCAGTGCTAGAGACCCTCTCGTCCCCCGCGAGCAGTACTTC. Encoded protein: CSARDPLVPREQYF.

The sample holds many counts of this clonotype. This rearrangement joins TRBV12-3 or TRBV12-4 to TRBJ2-4; D may correspond to TRBD1 or TRBD2 (5 bases each). This CDR3 has 12 residues. V was clipped by 3 bases and J by 14 bases, with 14 bases between them. CDR3 residues: CASSFSRGAEYF. Written as DNA, the CDR3 is TGTGCCAGCAGTTTTTCGCGAGGGGCCGAGTACTTC.

This clonotype was seen many times. The V call is TRBV18, the J call TRBJ2-7, with D possibly matching TRBD1 (5 bases). The CDR3 totals 18 residues. CDR1 KGHSH and CDR2 LQKENI come from the germline V gene. V lost 6 bases and J lost 2, with 26 bases in between. The CDR3 loop reads CASSPLGASPQGAYEQYF. The CDR3 DNA reads as TGTGCCAGCTCCCCCTTAGGAGCGAGTCCCCAAGGGGCCTACGAGCAGTACTTC.

A few counts support this clonotype. The genes are TRBV6-2 or TRBV6-3 and TRBJ2-5; either TRBD1 or TRBD2 may fit D (5 bases each). Between the trimmed V and J ends, which lost 6 bases and 5 bases, there was a span of 16 bases. The CDR3 totals 14 residues. Per the germline V gene, CDR1 is MNHEY and CDR2 is SVGEGT. The CDR3 loop is CASRPGPLGETQYF. For the CDR3, the DNA is TGTGCCAGCAGACCGGGACCGCTGGGGGAGACCCAGTACTTC.

This clonotype occurred many times. The chain links TRBV12-3 or TRBV12-4 to TRBJ1-6; no reliable D call. This CDR3 contains 15 residues. V was pared by 5 bases and J by 7 bases, with 15 bases between. The CDR3 DNA sequence: TGTGCCAGCAGTCCTAGGAGCTCGGGCAATTCACCCCTCCACTTT. Translation: CASSPRSSGNSPLHF.

This clonotype was seen many times. CDR3 amino acids: CSAFRTEGDTQYF. The CDR3 DNA reads as TGCAGTGCTTTCCGGACCGAGGGCGATACGCAGTATTTT. The chain is built from TRBV20-1 and TRBJ2-3, with D maybe TRBD2 (5 bases). There are 13 residues in the CDR3. Germline V gene lookup returns CDR1 DFQATT and CDR2 SNEGSKA (reference sequence). Trimming took off 5 bases at V and 6 bases at J, with 15 bases between the two ends.

This clonotype was counted ten times or more. This rearrangement joins TRBV28 to TRBJ1-2; 8 bases line up with TRBD1. The V and J ends lost 6 bases and 8 bases, in that order; junction bases with no gene match: 14. CDR1 MDHEN and CDR2 SYDVKM come from the germline V gene. The CDR3 runs to 15 residues. CDR3 sequence: CASSISDRVNKGYTF. The CDR3 DNA reads TGTGCCAGCAGCATTTCGGACAGGGTAAATAAAGGCTACACCTTC.

This clonotype appeared many times. The chain carries TRBV20-1 and TRBJ2-5; TRBD2 matches 14 bases. Losses at the gene ends were 3 bases for V and 5 bases for J; bases not matched to a gene: 5. Germline CDR1 and CDR2: DFQATT and SNEGSKA (reference sequence). The CDR3 extends over 15 amino acids. The CDR3 DNA is TGCAGTGCTAGCCCGGGACTAGCGGGAGTTGAGACCCAGTACTTC. This codes for CSASPGLAGVETQYF.

The chain recombines TRBV11-1 with TRBJ2-1; 8 bases agree with TRBD2. CDR3 size: 15 residues. V lost 1 base, J lost 5 bases, and 4 bases stayed unmatched. From germline, CDR1 is SGHAT and CDR2 FQDESV (reference sequence). The CDR3 loop is CASSLGRGLDNEQFF. The CDR3 nucleotides read TGTGCCAGCAGCTTAGGGAGGGGACTAGACAATGAGCAGTTCTTC.

This clonotype was seen more than once but under ten times. The chain is built from TRBV7-9 and TRBJ1-4; possible D gene TRBD1, 5 bases. The CDR3 is 14 residues long. Germline V gives CDR1 SEHNR, CDR2 FQNEAQ (reference sequence). V lost 5 bases, J lost 4 bases, and 11 bases lay in between. The CDR3 DNA reads as TGTGCCAGCAGCCTTGACAGCCTTAATGAAAAACTGTTTTTT. The encoded protein is CASSLDSLNEKLFF.

This clonotype was seen repeatedly, ten times or more. The chain employs TRBV5-1 and TRBJ2-1, with TRBD2 matching 7 bases. Trimming cost V 4 bases and J 0 bases; bases outside gene matches: 7. The CDR3 extends over 16 amino acids. Germline V gene lookup returns CDR1 SGHRS and CDR2 YFSETQ. CDR3 DNA: TGCGCCAGCAGCGGGGGGACTACACCCTCCTACAATGAGCAGTTCTTC. Its protein product is CASSGGTTPSYNEQFF.

This clonotype was seen repeatedly, ten times or more. This sequence joins TRBV18 and TRBJ2-7, with TRBD2 as a possible D gene (6 bases). Germline-derived CDR1 and CDR2 are KGHSH and LQKENI. Trimming shortened V by 4 bases and J by 1 base, and 11 bases separated the two germline ends. The CDR3 sequence is 14 residues long. DNA of the CDR3: TGTGCCAGCTCACTGGTGCGGGAATCCTACGAGCAGTACTTC. Protein sequence: CASSLVRESYEQYF.

This clonotype occurred many times. This sequence joins TRBV10-3 and TRBJ2-5; D unresolved. The length of the CDR3 is 12 residues. V was clipped by 5 bases and J by 5 bases, with 9 bases between them. Germline CDR1 is ENHRY and CDR2 is SYGVKD. Here the CDR3 DNA reads TGTGCCATCAGTCCCCCCGGGGAGACCCAGTACTTC. It encodes CAISPPGETQYF.

This clonotype was observed a few times. V usage is TRBV20-1 and J usage is TRBJ2-4; 7 bases map to TRBD2. CDR1 and CDR2 (germline): DFQATT, SNEGSKA (reference sequence). Trimming removed 5 bases from V and 4 bases from J; junction bases left unmatched: 5. CDR3 size: 13 residues. CDR3 amino acids: CSAQRGLKNIQYF. The CDR3 region has the DNA TGCAGTGCTCAGCGGGGCCTTAAAAACATTCAGTACTTC.

This sequence joins TRBV3-1 and TRBJ2-1; D is perhaps TRBD2 (6 bases). CDR1 LGHDT and CDR2 YNNKEL come from the germline V gene (reference sequence). CDR3 length: 15 amino acids. Deletions cut 1 base from V and 9 bases from J, with 16 bases between. Written as DNA, the CDR3 is TGTGCCAGCAGCCAAGTAGCCGGGACTGCACGTGAGCAGTTCTTC. As protein: CASSQVAGTAREQFF.

This clonotype came up many times. Here the CDR3 reads CASSLGVGDTQYF. As DNA, the CDR3 is TGCGCCAGCAGCTTGGGGGTTGGAGATACGCAGTATTTT. This chain joins TRBV5-1 and TRBJ2-3; D gene unclear. This CDR3 has 13 amino acids. The V and J ends lost 0 bases and 5 bases respectively, with 7 bases between them. From germline, CDR1 is SGHRS and CDR2 YFSETQ.

This clonotype has at least ten counts. This sequence joins TRBV7-3 and TRBJ2-2, with 8 bases lining up with TRBD1. The CDR3 covers 16 residues. With V trimmed by 4 bases and J by 1 base, 5 bases remained unmatched. Looked up from germline, CDR1 is SGHTA and CDR2 is FQGTGA. The CDR3 protein is CASSSTGTGNTGELFF. CDR3 nucleotides: TGTGCCAGCAGCTCTACCGGGACAGGGAACACCGGGGAGCTGTTTTTT.

This clonotype was seen at least ten times. V and J are TRBV4-3 and TRBJ2-1, with a weak D call TRBD2 (5 bases). Germline CDR1 is LGHNA and CDR2 is YSLEER. With 0 bases removed from V and 1 base from J, the gap between germline ends came to 16 bases. The CDR3 length is 18 residues. The CDR3 spells CASSQDGRTGWSYNEQFF. The CDR3 region has the DNA TGCGCCAGCAGCCAAGATGGTCGGACGGGATGGTCCTACAATGAGCAGTTCTTC.

In this sample, this clonotype turned up a few times. The chain links TRBV7-2 to TRBJ1-2; 8 nucleotides match TRBD1. The CDR3 has 16 amino acids. V was clipped by 6 bases and J by 4 bases; unmatched bases: 13. Germline V gene sequence: CDR1 SGHTA, CDR2 FQGNSA. CDR3 residues: CASSSGTGSVTYGYTF. In DNA, the CDR3 is TGTGCCAGCAGTTCCGGGACAGGATCAGTTACCTATGGCTACACCTTC.

The CDR3 DNA is TGTGCCAGCAGTTTTCGGACAGGGAGGATCTATCAGCCCCAGCATTTT. This encodes CASSFRTGRIYQPQHF. The gene calls are TRBV28 and TRBJ1-5; 8 nucleotides match TRBD1. The CDR3 loop spans 16 amino acids. Germline assignment: CDR1 MDHEN and CDR2 SYDVKM. The junction had 9 bases not matched to a gene; V was cut back by 3 bases and J by 5 bases.

The chain uses TRBV3-1 and TRBJ2-2, with D uncertain. The CDR3 loop spans 14 amino acids. V lost 1 base to trimming and J lost 7 bases, with 10 bases between them. From germline, CDR1 is LGHDT and CDR2 YNNKEL (reference sequence). CDR3 sequence (DNA): TGTGCCAGCAGCCAAGCCCCCGCGAGCGGGGAGCTGTTTTTT. Translated: CASSQAPASGELFF.

V usage is TRBV20-1 and J usage is TRBJ1-2; TRBD1 aligns across 7 bases. The CDR3 contains 18 residues. The ends lost 3 bases at V and 5 bases at J; junction bases unmatched: 21. Per the germline V gene, CDR1 is DFQATT and CDR2 is SNEGSKA (reference sequence). DNA for the CDR3: TGCAGTGCTAGGCAACCACTTACCCGAGGGGGCGCCGAATATGGCTACACCTTC. It encodes CSARQPLTRGGAEYGYTF.

This clonotype was seen at least ten times. This rearrangement joins TRBV5-1 to TRBJ1-1, with D possibly being TRBD1 (6 bases). V was clipped by 1 base and J by 5 bases, with 6 bases between them. Per the germline V gene, CDR1 is SGHRS and CDR2 is YFSETQ. CDR3 length equals 12 residues. The CDR3: CASSLTGTEAFF. As DNA, the CDR3 is TGCGCCAGCAGCTTGACAGGGACTGAAGCTTTCTTT.

In its sample, this clonotype was seen many times. V is TRBV5-1 and J is TRBJ1-6; D perhaps matches TRBD1 (6 bases). Germline V gives CDR1 SGHRS, CDR2 YFSETQ. V was clipped by 4 bases and J by 7 bases, with 15 bases between them. The CDR3 spans 15 residues. The CDR3 sequence is CASSPYEGVNSPLHF. CDR3 nucleotides: TGCGCCAGCAGCCCATATGAGGGGGTAAATTCACCCCTCCACTTT. The full variable domain, completed using reference TRBV5-1 and TRBJ1-6, is KAGVTQTPRYLIKTRGQQVTLSCSPISGHRSVSWYQQTPGQGLQFLFEYFSETQRNKGNFPGRFSGRQFSNSRSEMNVSTLELGDSALYLCASSPYEGVNSPLHFGNGTRLTVT.

In this sample, this clonotype turned up a few times. The V and J genes are TRBV14 and TRBJ2-7; tentative D call: TRBD2 (7 bases). The CDR3 sequence is 13 residues long. V was shortened by 4 bases and J by 12 bases, with 19 bases between the two germline ends. In germline, CDR1 is SGHDN, CDR2 FVKESK. The CDR3 is CASSLQGRAPLYF. The CDR3 nucleotides read TGTGCCAGCAGCCTCCAGGGGAGGGCTCCTTTGTACTTC.

CDR3 in amino acids: CASRGWTNTGELFF. The CDR3 bases are TGCGCCAGCAGAGGGTGGACGAACACCGGGGAGCTGTTTTTT. The V and J genes are TRBV4-3 and TRBJ2-2; D is unclear. The germline CDR1 and CDR2 sequences are LGHNA and YSLEER. The ends were cut back, 6 bases at V and 0 bases at J, with 8 bases in the middle. The CDR3 has 14 residues.

V is TRBV20-1 and J is TRBJ1-2, with TRBD1 identical over 9 bases. CDR1 is DFQATT, CDR2 SNEGSKA, per germline (reference sequence). The CDR3 extends over 16 amino acids. V was clipped by 0 bases and J by 8 bases; unmatched bases: 13. The DNA for the CDR3 is TGCAGTGCTAGAGAGGACAGGGGTCTGAGAGTCGGGGGCTACACCTTC. Protein sequence: CSAREDRGLRVGGYTF.